This T cell receptor (beta chain) was captured in a study of OX40 agonist ivuxolimab in advanced cancers. Study at large: Patients were dosed with the agonistic anti-OX40 (CD134) antibody ivuxolimab. Among those enrolled, mean age was about 62 years (range about 23 to 79) and 82.7% were male.

V lost 0 bases and J lost 0, with 12 bases in between. The CDR3 consists of 16 residues. Per the germline V gene, CDR1 is SGDLS and CDR2 is YYNGEE. Overall study results and limits: Low clonal expansion, among the lowest seen, marked partial responders at 0.1-3.0 mg/kg. Clonal expansion by week 6 occurred in CD4+ and CD8+ blood T cells (at 0.1 to 3.0 mg/kg).

The table came from immunoSEQ multiplex PCR; TCRdb's copy has only in-frame clones and leaves some out. This sample has roughly 68,000 clones; 83% occur once, and the top ten carry about 1.5%. On this clone itself: Its antigen is undetermined.

This TCR was sampled from an adult with an advanced solid tumor such as melanoma, head and neck, liver or kidney cancer. V is TRBV9 and J is TRBJ1-2, with D possibly TRBD1 on 5 matching bases. This specimen was CD4+ or CD8+ T cells sorted from blood, taken in a trial of the OX40 agonist ivuxolimab. The CDR3 sequence: CASSVVDGTSNYGYTF. The CDR3 DNA reads TGTGCCAGCAGCGTAGTGGATGGGACCTCTAACTATGGCTACACCTTC.